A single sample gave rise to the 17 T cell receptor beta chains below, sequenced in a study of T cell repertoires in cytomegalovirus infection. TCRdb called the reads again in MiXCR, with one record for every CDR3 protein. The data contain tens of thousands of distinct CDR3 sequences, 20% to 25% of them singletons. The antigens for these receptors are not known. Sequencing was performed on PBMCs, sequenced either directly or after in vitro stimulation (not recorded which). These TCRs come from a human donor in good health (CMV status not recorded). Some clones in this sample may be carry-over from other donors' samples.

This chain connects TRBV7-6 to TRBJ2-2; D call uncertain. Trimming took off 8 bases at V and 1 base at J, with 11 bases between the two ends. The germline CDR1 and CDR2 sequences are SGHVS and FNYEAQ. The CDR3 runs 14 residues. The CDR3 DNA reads TGTGCCAGCTCGTGGATGGGGAACACCGGGGAGCTGTTTTTT. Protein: CASSWMGNTGELFF.

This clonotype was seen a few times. For the CDR3, the DNA is TGCAGCGTCGCAAGGACTACCCAAGAGACCCAGTACTTC. The encoded protein is CSVARTTQETQYF. The V gene is TRBV29-1, the J gene TRBJ2-5; tentatively, D is TRBD2 (6 bases). V gave up 6 bases and J gave up 1 base, with 12 bases separating them. This CDR3 comprises 13 residues. The germline V gene has CDR1 SQVTM and CDR2 ANQGSEA. Looking up the rest from reference TRBV29-1 and TRBJ2-5 gives the full variable domain: SAVISQKPSRDICQRGTSLTIQCQVDSQVTMMFWYRQQPGQSLTLIATANQGSEATYESGFVIDKFPISRPNLTFSTLTVSNMSPEDSSIYLCSVARTTQETQYFGPGTRLLVL.

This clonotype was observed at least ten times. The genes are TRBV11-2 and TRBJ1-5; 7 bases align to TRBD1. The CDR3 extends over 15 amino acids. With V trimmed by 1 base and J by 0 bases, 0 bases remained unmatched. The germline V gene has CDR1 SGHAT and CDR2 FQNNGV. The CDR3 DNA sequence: TGTGCCAGCAGCTTAGGGGACAGTAGCAATCAGCCCCAGCATTTT. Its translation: CASSLGDSSNQPQHF.

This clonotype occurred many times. The CDR3 DNA reads TGTGCCAGCAGTTTACTGATATCCGGACAGGGCGAGTCTGGAAACACCATATATTTT. Its translation is CASSLLISGQGESGNTIYF. The gene calls are TRBV12-3 or TRBV12-4 and TRBJ1-3, with 8 bases identical to TRBD1. V shed 2 bases, J shed 1 base, and the junction held 13 bases outside the gene matches. The CDR3 length is 19 residues.

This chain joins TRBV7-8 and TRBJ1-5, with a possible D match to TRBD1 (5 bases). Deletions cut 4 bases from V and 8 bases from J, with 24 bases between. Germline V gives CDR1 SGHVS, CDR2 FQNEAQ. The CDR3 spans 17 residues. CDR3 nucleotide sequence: TGTGCCAGCAGCTGGGCCGACAGAATCCGAGGGTTTGAGCCCCAGCATTTT. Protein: CASSWADRIRGFEPQHF.

The CDR3 protein is CASSPTGAGGYTF. The CDR3 bases are TGTGCCAGCAGCCCGACAGGGGCGGGTGGCTACACCTTC. The rearrangement uses TRBV7-9 and TRBJ1-2; 8 nucleotides line up with TRBD1. The junction had 6 bases not matched to a gene; V was cut back by 5 bases and J by 7 bases. The CDR3 consists of 13 residues. The germline V gene encodes CDR1 SEHNR and CDR2 FQNEAQ (reference sequence).

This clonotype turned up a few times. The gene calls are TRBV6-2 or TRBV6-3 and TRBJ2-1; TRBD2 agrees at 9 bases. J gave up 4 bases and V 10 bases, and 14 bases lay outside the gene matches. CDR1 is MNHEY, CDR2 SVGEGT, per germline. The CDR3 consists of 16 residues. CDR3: CATLHMGGRGYNEQFF. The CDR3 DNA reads TGTGCCACCCTCCATATGGGCGGGAGGGGTTACAATGAGCAGTTCTTC.

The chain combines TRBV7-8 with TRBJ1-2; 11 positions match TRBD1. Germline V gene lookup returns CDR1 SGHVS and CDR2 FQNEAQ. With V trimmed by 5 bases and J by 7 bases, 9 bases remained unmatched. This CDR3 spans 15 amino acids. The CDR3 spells CASSPNLGQGAGYTF. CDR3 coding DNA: TGTGCCAGCAGCCCTAACCTTGGACAGGGGGCTGGCTACACCTTC. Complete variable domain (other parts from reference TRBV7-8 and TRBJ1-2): GAGVSQSPRYKVAKRGQDVALRCDPISGHVSLFWYQQALGQGPEFLTYFQNEAQLDKSGLPSDRFFAERPEGSVSTLKIQRTQQEDSAVYLCASSPNLGQGAGYTFGSGTRLTVV.

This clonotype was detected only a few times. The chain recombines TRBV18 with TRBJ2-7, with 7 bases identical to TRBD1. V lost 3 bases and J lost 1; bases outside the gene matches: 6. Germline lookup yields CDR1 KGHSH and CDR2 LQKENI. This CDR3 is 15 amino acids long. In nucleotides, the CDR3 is TGTGCCAGCTCACCGATGAAGACAGGGTCCTACGAGCAGTACTTC. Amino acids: CASSPMKTGSYEQYF.

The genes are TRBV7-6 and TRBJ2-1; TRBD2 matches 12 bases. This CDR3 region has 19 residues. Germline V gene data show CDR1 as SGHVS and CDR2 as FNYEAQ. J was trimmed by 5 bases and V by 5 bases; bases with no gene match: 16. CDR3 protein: CASSGLAGGPPYNNNEQFF. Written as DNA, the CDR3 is TGTGCCAGCAGCGGCCTAGCGGGAGGGCCTCCCTACAATAACAATGAGCAGTTCTTC.

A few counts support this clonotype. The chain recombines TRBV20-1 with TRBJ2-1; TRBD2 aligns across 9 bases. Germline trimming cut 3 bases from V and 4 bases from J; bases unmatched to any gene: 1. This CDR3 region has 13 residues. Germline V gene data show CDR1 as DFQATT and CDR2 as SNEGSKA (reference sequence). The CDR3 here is CSASTSGYNEQFF. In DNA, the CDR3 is TGCAGTGCTAGCACTAGCGGGTACAATGAGCAGTTCTTC.

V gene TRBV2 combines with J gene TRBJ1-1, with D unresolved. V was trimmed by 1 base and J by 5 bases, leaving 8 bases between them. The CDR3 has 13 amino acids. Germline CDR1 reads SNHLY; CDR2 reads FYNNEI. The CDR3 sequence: CASSEGSVTEAFF. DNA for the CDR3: TGTGCCAGCAGTGAAGGCAGTGTGACTGAAGCTTTCTTT.

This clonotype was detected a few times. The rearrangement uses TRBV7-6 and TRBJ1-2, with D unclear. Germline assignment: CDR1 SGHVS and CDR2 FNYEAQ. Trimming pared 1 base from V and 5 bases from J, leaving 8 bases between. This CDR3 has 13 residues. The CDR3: CASSLGFNYGYTF. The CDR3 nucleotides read TGTGCCAGCAGCTTAGGATTTAATTATGGCTACACCTTC.

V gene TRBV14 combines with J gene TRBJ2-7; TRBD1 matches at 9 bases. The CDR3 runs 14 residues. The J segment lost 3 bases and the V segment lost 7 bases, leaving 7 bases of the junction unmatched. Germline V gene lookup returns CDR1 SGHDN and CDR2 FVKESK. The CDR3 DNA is TGTGCCAGCAACAGGGGGGACAGGGACTACGAGCAGTACTTC. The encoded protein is CASNRGDRDYEQYF.

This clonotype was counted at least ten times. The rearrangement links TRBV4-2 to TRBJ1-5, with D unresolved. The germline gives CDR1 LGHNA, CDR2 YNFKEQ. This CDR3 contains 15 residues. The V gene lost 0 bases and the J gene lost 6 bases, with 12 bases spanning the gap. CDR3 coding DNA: TGTGCCAGCAGCCAAGATATGGGTCGGGGTCAGCCCCAGCATTTT. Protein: CASSQDMGRGQPQHF.

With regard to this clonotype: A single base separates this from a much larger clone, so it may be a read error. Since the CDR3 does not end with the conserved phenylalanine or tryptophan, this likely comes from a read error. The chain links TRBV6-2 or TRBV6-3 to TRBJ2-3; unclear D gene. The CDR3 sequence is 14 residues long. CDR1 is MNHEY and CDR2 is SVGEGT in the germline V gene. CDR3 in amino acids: CASSDSHSTDTQYS. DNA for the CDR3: TGTGCCAGCAGTGACTCCCATAGCACAGATACGCAGTATTCT.

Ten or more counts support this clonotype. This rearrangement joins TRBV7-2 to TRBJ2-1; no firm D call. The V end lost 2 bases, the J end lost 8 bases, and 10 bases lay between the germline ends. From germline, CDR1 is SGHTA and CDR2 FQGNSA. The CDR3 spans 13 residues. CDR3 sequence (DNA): TGTGCCAGCAGCTTAAGGCCTCTCCATGAGCAGTTCTTC. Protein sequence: CASSLRPLHEQFF.